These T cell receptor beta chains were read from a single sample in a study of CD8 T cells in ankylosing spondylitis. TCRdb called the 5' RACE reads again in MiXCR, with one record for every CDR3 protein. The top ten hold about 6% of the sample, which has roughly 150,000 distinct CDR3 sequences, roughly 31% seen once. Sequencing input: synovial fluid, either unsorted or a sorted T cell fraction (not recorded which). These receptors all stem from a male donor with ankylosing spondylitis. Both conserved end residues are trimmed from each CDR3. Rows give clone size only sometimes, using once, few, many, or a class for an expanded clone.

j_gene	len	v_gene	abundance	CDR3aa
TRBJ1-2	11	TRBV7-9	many	ASSLEGAYGYT
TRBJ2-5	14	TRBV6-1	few	ASSTTVPFRGETQY
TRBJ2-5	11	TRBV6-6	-	ASSPRYQETQY
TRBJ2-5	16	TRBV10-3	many	AIRREGSVRLYQETQY
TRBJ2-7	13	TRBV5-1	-	ASSHGPSVDYEQY
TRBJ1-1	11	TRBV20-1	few	SARNTGGSEAF
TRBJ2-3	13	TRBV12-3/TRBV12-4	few	ASSHGLTTTDTQY
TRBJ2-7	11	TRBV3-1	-	ASSLGGGYEQY
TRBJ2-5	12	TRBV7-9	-	ASSLDEFQETQY
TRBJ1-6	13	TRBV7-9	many	ASSLGDRRNSPLH
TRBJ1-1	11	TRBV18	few	ASSQPVNTEAF
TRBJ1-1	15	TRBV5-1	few	ASSLRGTGTMNTEAF
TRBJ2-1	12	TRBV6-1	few	ASSGAIRYNEQF
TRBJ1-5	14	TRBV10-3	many	AISETGQPSNQPQH
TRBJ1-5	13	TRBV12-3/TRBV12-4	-	ASTLGQNSNQPQH
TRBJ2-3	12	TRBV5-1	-	ASSSQGGTDTQY
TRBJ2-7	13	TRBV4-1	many	ASSQGSGLSYEQY
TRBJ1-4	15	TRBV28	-	ASSFGFWWQGDEKLF
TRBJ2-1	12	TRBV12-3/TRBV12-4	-	ASSFWGKHNEQF
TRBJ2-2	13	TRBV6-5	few	ASSYKGWDTGELF
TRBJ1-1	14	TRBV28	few	ASSPTLGTYNTEAF
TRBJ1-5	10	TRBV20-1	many	SATPDNQPQH
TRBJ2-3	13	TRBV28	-	ASSLEGTGGNTQY
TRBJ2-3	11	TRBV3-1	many	ASSLFTGDTQY
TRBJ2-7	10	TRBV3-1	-	ASSQLTGEQY
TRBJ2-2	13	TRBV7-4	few	ASTGGLADTGELF
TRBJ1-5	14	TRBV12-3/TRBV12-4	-	ASALWGGGSNQPQH